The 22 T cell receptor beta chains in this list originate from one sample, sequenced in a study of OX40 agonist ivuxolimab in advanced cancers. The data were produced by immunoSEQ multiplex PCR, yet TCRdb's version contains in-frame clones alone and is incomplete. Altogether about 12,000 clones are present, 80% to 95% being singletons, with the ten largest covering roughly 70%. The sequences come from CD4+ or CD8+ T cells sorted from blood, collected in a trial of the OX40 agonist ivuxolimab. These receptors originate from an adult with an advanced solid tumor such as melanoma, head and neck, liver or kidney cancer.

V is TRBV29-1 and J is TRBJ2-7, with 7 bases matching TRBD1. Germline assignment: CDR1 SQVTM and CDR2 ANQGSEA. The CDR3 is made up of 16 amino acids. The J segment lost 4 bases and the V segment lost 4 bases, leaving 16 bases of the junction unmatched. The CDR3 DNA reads TGCAGCGTTGTCCCCATCGCTACAGGGGTAGGATACGAGCAGTACTTC. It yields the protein CSVVPIATGVGYEQYF.

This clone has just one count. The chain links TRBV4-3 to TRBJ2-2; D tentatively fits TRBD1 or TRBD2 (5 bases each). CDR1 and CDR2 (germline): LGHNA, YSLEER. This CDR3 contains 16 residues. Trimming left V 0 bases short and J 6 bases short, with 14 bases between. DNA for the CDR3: TGCGCCAGCAGCCAAGATGTGACAAGAGGGGCCGGGGAGCTGTTTTTT. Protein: CASSQDVTRGAGELFF.

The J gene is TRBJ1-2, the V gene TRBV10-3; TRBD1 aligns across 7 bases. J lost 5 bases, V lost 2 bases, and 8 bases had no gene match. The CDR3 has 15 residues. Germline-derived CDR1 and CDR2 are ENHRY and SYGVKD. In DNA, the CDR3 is TGTGCCATCAGTGAGGAAGGGGGCGCTAGGTATGGCTACACCTTC. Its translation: CAISEEGGARYGYTF.

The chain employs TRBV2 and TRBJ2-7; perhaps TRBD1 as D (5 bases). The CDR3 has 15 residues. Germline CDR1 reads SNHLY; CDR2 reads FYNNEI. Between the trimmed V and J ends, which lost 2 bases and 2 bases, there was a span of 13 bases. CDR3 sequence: CASSEWAGIPYEQYF. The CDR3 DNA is TGTGCCAGCAGTGAATGGGCAGGGATCCCCTACGAGCAGTACTTC.

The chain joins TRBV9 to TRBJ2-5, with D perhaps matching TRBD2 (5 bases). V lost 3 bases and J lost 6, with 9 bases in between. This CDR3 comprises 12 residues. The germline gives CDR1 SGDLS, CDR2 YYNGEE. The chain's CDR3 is CASSEGSKTQYF. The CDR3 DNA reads TGTGCCAGCAGCGAAGGGAGTAAGACCCAGTACTTC.

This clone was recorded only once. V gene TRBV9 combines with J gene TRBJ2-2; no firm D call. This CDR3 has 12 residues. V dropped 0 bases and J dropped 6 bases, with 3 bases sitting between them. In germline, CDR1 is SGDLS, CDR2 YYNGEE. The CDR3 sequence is CASSVEAGELFF. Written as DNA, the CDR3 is TGTGCCAGCAGCGTAGAGGCCGGGGAGCTGTTTTTT.

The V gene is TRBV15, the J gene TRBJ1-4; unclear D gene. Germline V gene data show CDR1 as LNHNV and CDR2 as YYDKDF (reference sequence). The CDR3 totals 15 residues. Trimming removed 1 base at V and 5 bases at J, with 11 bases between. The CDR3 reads CATSRGSGKNEKLFF. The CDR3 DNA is TGTGCCACCAGCAGAGGCTCGGGCAAGAATGAAAAACTGTTTTTT.

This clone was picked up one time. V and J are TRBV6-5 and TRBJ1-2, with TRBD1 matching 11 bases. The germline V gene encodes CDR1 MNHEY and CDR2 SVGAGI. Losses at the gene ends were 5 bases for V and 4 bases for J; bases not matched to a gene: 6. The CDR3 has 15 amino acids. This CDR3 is CASSIGQGAVYGYTF. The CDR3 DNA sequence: TGTGCCAGCAGTATTGGACAGGGGGCGGTCTATGGCTACACCTTC.

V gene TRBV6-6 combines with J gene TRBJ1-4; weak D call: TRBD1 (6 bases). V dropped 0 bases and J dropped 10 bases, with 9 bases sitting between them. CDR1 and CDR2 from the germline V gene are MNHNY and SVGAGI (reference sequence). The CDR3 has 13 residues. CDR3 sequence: CASSYSKGGKLFF. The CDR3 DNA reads TGTGCCAGCAGTTACTCAAAGGGGGGAAAACTGTTTTTT.

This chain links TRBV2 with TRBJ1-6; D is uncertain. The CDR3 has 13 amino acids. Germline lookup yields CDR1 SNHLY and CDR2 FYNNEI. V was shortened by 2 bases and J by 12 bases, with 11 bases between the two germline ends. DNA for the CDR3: TGTGCCAGCAGTGAAAGGGCAGCTTTACCCCTCCACTTT. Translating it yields CASSERAALPLHF. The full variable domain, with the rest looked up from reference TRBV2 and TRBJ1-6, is EPEVTQTPSHQVTQMGQEVILRCVPISNHLYFYWYRQILGQKVEFLVSFYNNEISEKSEIFDDQFSVERPDGSNFTLKIRSTKLEDSAMYFCASSERAALPLHFGNGTRLTVT.

The chain's CDR3 is CASSGADSYEQYF. CDR3 nucleotide sequence: TGTGCCAGCAGTGGGGCGGATTCCTACGAGCAGTACTTC. J is TRBJ2-7 and V is TRBV2; D is undetermined. Per germline, CDR1 SNHLY and CDR2 FYNNEI. CDR3 size: 13 residues. The V end was cut by 4 bases, the J end by 1 base, with 8 bases between.

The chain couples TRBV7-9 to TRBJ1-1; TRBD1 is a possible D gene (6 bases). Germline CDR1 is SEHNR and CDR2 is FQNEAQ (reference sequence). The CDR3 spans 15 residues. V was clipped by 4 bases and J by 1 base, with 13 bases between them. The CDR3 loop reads CASSSTDRTNTEAFF. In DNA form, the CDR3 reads TGTGCCAGCAGCTCTACTGACAGGACGAACACTGAAGCTTTCTTT.

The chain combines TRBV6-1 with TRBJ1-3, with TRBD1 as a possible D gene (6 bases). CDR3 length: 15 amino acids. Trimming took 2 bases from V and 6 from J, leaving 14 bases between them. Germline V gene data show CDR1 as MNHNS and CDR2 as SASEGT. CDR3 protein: CASSEFGAGENTIYF. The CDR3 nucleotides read TGTGCCAGCAGTGAATTTGGAGCAGGGGAAAACACCATATATTTT.

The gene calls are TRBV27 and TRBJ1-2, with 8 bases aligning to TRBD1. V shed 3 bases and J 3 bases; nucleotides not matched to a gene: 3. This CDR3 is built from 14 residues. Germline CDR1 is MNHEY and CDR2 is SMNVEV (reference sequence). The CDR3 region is CASSFQGAHYGYTF. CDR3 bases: TGTGCCAGCAGTTTTCAGGGGGCTCACTATGGCTACACCTTC.

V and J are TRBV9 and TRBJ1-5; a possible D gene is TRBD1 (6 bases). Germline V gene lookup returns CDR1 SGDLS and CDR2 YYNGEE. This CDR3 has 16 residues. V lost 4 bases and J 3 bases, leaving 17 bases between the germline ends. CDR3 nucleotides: TGTGCCAGCAGCCCTGGGGGGCAATCCCTCAATCAGCCCCAGCATTTT. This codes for CASSPGGQSLNQPQHF.

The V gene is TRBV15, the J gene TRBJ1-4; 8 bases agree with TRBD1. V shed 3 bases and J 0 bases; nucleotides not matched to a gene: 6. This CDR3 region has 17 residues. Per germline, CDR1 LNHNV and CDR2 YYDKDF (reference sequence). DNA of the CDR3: TGTGCCACCAGCAGGACAGGGGATAGAGCAACTAATGAAAAACTGTTTTTT. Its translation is CATSRTGDRATNEKLFF.

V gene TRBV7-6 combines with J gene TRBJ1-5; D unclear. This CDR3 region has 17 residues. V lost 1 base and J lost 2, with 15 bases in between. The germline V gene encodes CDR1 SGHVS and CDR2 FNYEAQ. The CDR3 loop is CASSLGNGIEGNQPQHF. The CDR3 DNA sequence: TGTGCCAGCAGCTTAGGAAATGGGATAGAAGGCAATCAGCCCCAGCATTTT.

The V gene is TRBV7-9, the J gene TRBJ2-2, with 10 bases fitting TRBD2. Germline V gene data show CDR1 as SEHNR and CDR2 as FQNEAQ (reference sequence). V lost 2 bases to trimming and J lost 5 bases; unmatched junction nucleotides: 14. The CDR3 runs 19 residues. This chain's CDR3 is CASSLFVGLATLWTGELFF. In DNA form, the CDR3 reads TGTGCCAGCAGCTTATTTGTGGGACTAGCGACTTTGTGGACCGGGGAGCTGTTTTTT.

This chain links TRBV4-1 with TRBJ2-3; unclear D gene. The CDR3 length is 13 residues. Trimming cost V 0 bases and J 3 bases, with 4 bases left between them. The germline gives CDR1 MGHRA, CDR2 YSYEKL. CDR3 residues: CASSQEGTDTQYF. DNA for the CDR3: TGCGCCAGCAGCCAAGAAGGAACAGATACGCAGTATTTT.

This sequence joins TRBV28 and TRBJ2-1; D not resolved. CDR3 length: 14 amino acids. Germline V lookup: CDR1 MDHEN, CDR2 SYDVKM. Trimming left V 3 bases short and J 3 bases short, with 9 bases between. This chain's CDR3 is CASSFRQNYNEQFF. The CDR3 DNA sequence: TGTGCCAGCAGTTTTAGACAAAACTACAATGAGCAGTTCTTC.

The DNA for the CDR3 is TGTGCCTGGACGGGGGCAGGACCTACCTACGAGCAGTACTTC. Protein product: CAWTGAGPTYEQYF. The chain is built from TRBV30 and TRBJ2-7, with D possibly called TRBD1 or TRBD2 (6 bases each). Germline V gene lookup returns CDR1 GTSNPN and CDR2 SVGIG (reference sequence). The CDR3 is 14 amino acids. V was pared by 4 bases and J by 2 bases, with 15 bases between.

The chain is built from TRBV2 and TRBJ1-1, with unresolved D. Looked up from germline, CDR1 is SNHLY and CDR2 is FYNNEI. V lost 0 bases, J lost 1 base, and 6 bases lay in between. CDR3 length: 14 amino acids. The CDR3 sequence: CASSEARANTEAFF. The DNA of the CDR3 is TGTGCCAGCAGTGAAGCCCGGGCGAACACTGAAGCTTTCTTT.